This passage covers 31 T cell receptor beta chains from one sample sequenced in a study of T cell repertoires in cytomegalovirus infection. Using its own MiXCR run on the reads, TCRdb lists one record per CDR3 protein. The sample yields 450,000 to 600,000 distinct CDR3 sequences, about 11% seen once. The specimen sequenced was PBMCs. These receptor sequences come from a human donor in good health (CMV status not recorded). Some clones in this sample may be carry-over from other donors' samples.

The chain carries TRBV7-9 and TRBJ1-2; weak D call: TRBD1 (6 bases). Germline loops: CDR1 SEHNR, CDR2 FQNEAQ (reference sequence). There are 15 residues in the CDR3. Trimming shortened V by 5 bases and J by 4 bases, and 17 bases separated the two germline ends. The CDR3 spells CASSKTNTGTYGYTF. In DNA, the CDR3 is TGTGCCAGCAGCAAGACAAATACAGGGACCTATGGCTACACCTTC.

This clonotype was observed many times. The genes are TRBV7-6 and TRBJ2-3, with TRBD2 as a possible D gene (6 bases). V was clipped by 1 base and J by 3 bases, with 14 bases between them. The CDR3 is 16 residues long. Germline values: CDR1 SGHVS, CDR2 FNYEAQ. The CDR3 nucleotides are TGTGCCAGCAGCTTAGTACGGGAGTATGGTACAGATACGCAGTATTTT. Residues: CASSLVREYGTDTQYF.

This clonotype was observed at least ten times. J is TRBJ2-4 and V is TRBV28; D is perhaps TRBD1 or TRBD2 (6 bases each). Trimming shortened V by 4 bases and J by 3 bases, and 16 bases separated the two germline ends. This CDR3 is built from 16 residues. In germline, CDR1 is MDHEN, CDR2 SYDVKM. CDR3 coding DNA: TGTGCCAGCAGTTCCCGGTGGGGGGCTAACAAAAACATTCAGTACTTC. It specifies CASSSRWGANKNIQYF.

The sample holds many counts of this clonotype. The V gene is TRBV6-1, the J gene TRBJ1-1; maybe TRBD1 (6 bases). CDR3 length: 12 amino acids. V lost 7 bases and J lost 8, with 14 bases in between. Germline CDR1 and CDR2: MNHNS and SASEGT. The CDR3 here is CASMRGVTEAFF. CDR3 coding DNA: TGTGCCAGCATGAGGGGGGTCACCGAAGCTTTCTTT.

There are many counts of this clonotype. This chain joins TRBV10-3 and TRBJ2-7, with a possible D match to TRBD2 (5 bases). CDR1 and CDR2 (germline): ENHRY, SYGVKD. The CDR3 contains 14 residues. V lost 7 bases and J lost 5, with 18 bases in between. This CDR3 is CAITSGGVIDEQYF. Written as DNA, the CDR3 is TGTGCCATCACCAGCGGTGGGGTTATCGACGAGCAGTACTTC.

V gene TRBV12-5 combines with J gene TRBJ2-1, with 10 bases that match TRBD2. Trimming removed 5 bases from V and 0 bases from J; junction bases left unmatched: 1. The germline CDR1 and CDR2 sequences are LGHNT and FRNRAP. The CDR3 loop spans 15 amino acids. The CDR3 coding sequence is TGTGCTAGTGGTACTAGCGGGACCTCCTACAATGAGCAGTTCTTC. Its protein is CASGTSGTSYNEQFF.

This clonotype was detected many times. CDR3 residues: CASSQASIAKNIQYF. CDR3 bases: TGTGCCAGCAGCCAGGCATCAATAGCCAAAAACATTCAGTACTTC. V and J are TRBV14 and TRBJ2-4; D not certain. The CDR3 consists of 15 residues. Germline values: CDR1 SGHDN, CDR2 FVKESK. Trimming stripped 3 bases from V and 0 bases from J, with 9 bases between.

A note on this clonotype: A read error may be the cause here, since a much bigger clone is one base away. The V gene is TRBV19, the J gene TRBJ2-3; D is perhaps TRBD2 (7 bases). Germline values: CDR1 LNHDA, CDR2 SQIVND (reference sequence). The CDR3 runs to 17 residues. With 6 bases removed from V and 3 bases from J, the gap between germline ends came to 22 bases. CDR3 sequence: CASRTKGGAGPTDTQYF. Here the CDR3 DNA reads TGTGCCAGTAGAACCAAGGGGGGAGCGGGGCCGACAGATACGCAGTATTTT.

This clonotype has only a few counts. The J gene is TRBJ1-2, the V gene TRBV19, with D tentatively TRBD1 (6 bases). The CDR3 covers 13 residues. Germline CDR1 LNHDA, CDR2 SQIVND (reference sequence). V was shortened by 2 bases and J by 8 bases, with 12 bases between the two germline ends. The CDR3 nucleotides are TGTGCCAGTAGTATAAGGACAGTCAACGGCTACACCTTC. This gives the protein CASSIRTVNGYTF.

The chain joins TRBV20-1 to TRBJ1-6; TRBD1 is a possible D gene (5 bases). The CDR3 is 16 residues long. Germline CDR1 DFQATT, CDR2 SNEGSKA (reference sequence). The V end was cut by 6 bases, the J end by 10 bases, with 25 bases between. CDR3 in DNA: TGCAGTGCAGAAGTCCTAGGACACGGGGCGGGCTCACCCCTCCACTTT. Amino acids: CSAEVLGHGAGSPLHF.

This clonotype was counted at least ten times. This chain joins TRBV7-9 and TRBJ2-5; 7 bases align to TRBD1. The CDR3 sequence is 13 residues long. The ends lost 7 bases at V and 10 bases at J; junction bases unmatched: 12. Germline V gene data show CDR1 as SEHNR and CDR2 as FQNEAQ (reference sequence). The CDR3 here is CASTPGTARGQYF. CDR3 nucleotides: TGTGCCAGCACCCCTGGGACAGCCCGTGGCCAGTACTTC.

The CDR3 DNA is TGTGCCAGCAGCCTGGGGTGGGACGAGCAGTACTTC. Its protein product is CASSLGWDEQYF. The rearrangement links TRBV9 to TRBJ2-7; no firm D call. In germline, CDR1 is SGDLS, CDR2 YYNGEE. This CDR3 contains 12 residues. Trimming took 4 bases from V and 5 from J, leaving 10 bases between them. Full variable domain (remainder filled in from reference TRBV9 and TRBJ2-7): DSGVTQTPKHLITATGQRVTLRCSPRSGDLSVYWYQQSLDQGLQFLIQYYNGEERAKGNILERFSAQQFPDLHSELNLSSLELGDSALYFCASSLGWDEQYFGPGTRLTVT.

The table lists this clonotype with many counts. This chain joins TRBV10-1 and TRBJ2-1, with D perhaps matching TRBD1 (6 bases). CDR1 and CDR2 (germline): WNHNN, SYGVQD (reference sequence). This CDR3 is 15 amino acids long. V gave up 5 bases and J gave up 0 bases, with 11 bases separating them. The CDR3 region is CASSWDTGSYNEQFF. The CDR3 DNA reads as TGCGCCAGCAGTTGGGACACTGGCTCCTACAATGAGCAGTTCTTC.

As regards this clonotype: An end of the junction differs from the germline gene, which may be a read error. The V gene is TRBV9, the J gene TRBJ2-1; perhaps TRBD2 as D (5 bases). CDR1 and CDR2 from the germline V gene are SGDLS and YYNGEE. The CDR3 contains 18 residues. The CDR3 bases are TGTGCCAGGAGCGTAGCAGTAGGAGGAGTACCTAACTACAATGAGCAGTTCTTC. Amino acid sequence: CARSVAVGGVPNYNEQFF. Full variable domain (remainder filled in from reference TRBV9 and TRBJ2-1): DSGVTQTPKHLITATGQRVTLRCSPRSGDLSVYWYQQSLDQGLQFLIQYYNGEERAKGNILERFSAQQFPDLHSELNLSSLELGDSALYFCARSVAVGGVPNYNEQFFGPGTRLTVL.

This clonotype was counted a few times. This chain connects TRBV7-9 to TRBJ2-7; the D is unclear. The germline V gene has CDR1 SEHNR and CDR2 FQNEAQ (reference sequence). The CDR3 contains 17 residues. Deletions cut 0 bases from V and 0 bases from J, with 15 bases between. The DNA for the CDR3 is TGTGCCAGCAGCTTAGCGTTAGTGGCGGCGAGCTCCTACGAGCAGTACTTC. This gives the protein CASSLALVAASSYEQYF. Together with reference TRBV7-9 and TRBJ2-7, the CDR3 gives the full variable domain: DTGVSQNPRHKITKRGQNVTFRCDPISEHNRLYWYRQTLGQGPEFLTYFQNEAQLEKSRLLSDRFSAERPKGSFSTLEIQRTEQGDSAMYLCASSLALVAASSYEQYFGPGTRLTVT.

This clonotype was detected only a few times. V and J are TRBV3-1 and TRBJ2-1; weak D call: TRBD1 (6 bases). Per the germline V gene, CDR1 is LGHDT and CDR2 is YNNKEL (reference sequence). Trimming took 0 bases from V and 0 from J, leaving 9 bases between them. The CDR3 is made up of 16 amino acids. The DNA for the CDR3 is TGTGCCAGCAGCCAAGATACAGGGAGCTCCTACAATGAGCAGTTCTTC. It translates to CASSQDTGSSYNEQFF.

This clonotype was recorded at least ten times. The rearrangement uses TRBV11-2 and TRBJ1-4; D is perhaps TRBD1 (6 bases). The V end lost 5 bases, the J end lost 8 bases, and 18 bases lay between the germline ends. The CDR3 consists of 15 residues. Germline V gene lookup returns CDR1 SGHAT and CDR2 FQNNGV. Here the CDR3 reads CASSPRGGLGEKLFF. As DNA, the CDR3 is TGTGCCAGCAGCCCCCGCGGGGGGCTAGGGGAAAAACTGTTTTTT.

This clonotype was counted many times. This chain connects TRBV4-2 to TRBJ2-2; D call uncertain. The CDR3 extends over 12 amino acids. V was pared by 0 bases and J by 8 bases, with 4 bases between. The germline CDR1 and CDR2 sequences are LGHNA and YNFKEQ. The CDR3 DNA sequence: TGTGCCAGCAGCCAAGACCAGGGGGAGCTGTTTTTT. Translating it yields CASSQDQGELFF.

This clonotype was counted ten times or more. This rearrangement joins TRBV2 to TRBJ2-1, with 8 bases identical to TRBD1. The germline CDR1 and CDR2 sequences are SNHLY and FYNNEI. This CDR3 is 15 amino acids long. After removal of 5 bases from V and 1 base from J, the junction contained 4 bases not matched to a gene. The CDR3 nucleotides read TGTGCCAGCAGTCCGGACAGGGCATCCTACAATGAGCAGTTCTTC. Its translation is CASSPDRASYNEQFF.

This clonotype has a handful of counts. This rearrangement joins TRBV3-1 to TRBJ2-1; perhaps TRBD1 as D (6 bases). Germline V lookup: CDR1 LGHDT, CDR2 YNNKEL (reference sequence). The CDR3 has 15 residues. V lost 4 bases and J lost 2, with 12 bases in between. The CDR3 DNA is TGTGCCAGCAGCCCTCCGGGACACACCTACAATGAGCAGTTCTTC. Its translation: CASSPPGHTYNEQFF.

This clonotype came up many times. V usage is TRBV11-2 and J usage is TRBJ2-3, with TRBD2 matching over 7 bases. The V and J ends lost 1 base and 0 bases, in that order; junction bases with no gene match: 7. The CDR3 totals 17 residues. Germline assignment: CDR1 SGHAT and CDR2 FQNNGV. The CDR3 DNA sequence: TGTGCCAGCAGCTTAGGCGTCGGGGACTATAGCACAGATACGCAGTATTTT. It specifies CASSLGVGDYSTDTQYF. The complete variable domain, with remaining parts taken from reference TRBV11-2 and TRBJ2-3, reads EAGVAQSPRYKIIEKRQSVAFWCNPISGHATLYWYQQILGQGPKLLIQFQNNGVVDDSQLPKDRFSAERLKGVDSTLKIQPAKLEDSAVYLCASSLGVGDYSTDTQYFGPGTRLTVL.

The sample holds one count of this clonotype. The chain couples TRBV29-1 to TRBJ1-2; 9 bases agree with TRBD1. After removal of 2 bases from V and 8 bases from J, the junction contained 9 bases not matched to a gene. Germline assignment: CDR1 SQVTM and CDR2 ANQGSEA. CDR3 length: 14 amino acids. CDR3 loop: CSVESRTGAYGYTF. CDR3 coding DNA: TGCAGCGTTGAAAGTCGGACAGGGGCTTACGGCTACACCTTC.

Details on this clonotype: With a much larger clone just one base away, this may be a read error. The chain has TRBV14 and TRBJ2-5; D gene ambiguous. In germline, CDR1 is SGHDN, CDR2 FVKESK. The CDR3 totals 13 residues. The CDR3 region is CASNQVGQETQYF. CDR3 DNA sequence: TGTGCCAGCAACCAAGTCGGCCAAGAGACCCAGTACTTC.

This clonotype was observed many times. The J gene is TRBJ2-7, the V gene TRBV7-2; 15 bases are shared with TRBD2. J lost 6 bases, V lost 5 bases, and 8 bases had no gene match. The CDR3 contains 16 residues. Germline V gene lookup returns CDR1 SGHTA and CDR2 FQGNSA. The CDR3 loop is CASSLGLAGGPIEQYF. Written as DNA, the CDR3 is TGTGCCAGCAGCCTAGGACTAGCGGGAGGGCCTATCGAGCAGTACTTC.

This clonotype was seen many times. The V call is TRBV7-6, the J call TRBJ2-7, with D maybe TRBD1 (6 bases). Germline V gene data show CDR1 as SGHVS and CDR2 as FNYEAQ. The length of the CDR3 is 16 residues. V was trimmed by 3 bases and J by 5 bases, leaving 20 bases between them. DNA for the CDR3: TGTGCCAGCAGCTTCCTATCCATACCGGCAGGGGACGAGCAGTACTTC. Amino acids: CASSFLSIPAGDEQYF. The full variable domain, with the rest looked up from reference TRBV7-6 and TRBJ2-7, is GAGVSQSPRYKVTKRGQDVALRCDPISGHVSLYWYRQALGQGPEFLTYFNYEAQQDKSGLPNDRFSAERPEGSISTLTIQRTEQRDSAMYRCASSFLSIPAGDEQYFGPGTRLTVT.

This clonotype was seen at least ten times. The chain is built from TRBV2 and TRBJ2-6; TRBD2 aligns across 10 bases. The CDR3 length is 23 residues. Losses at the gene ends were 0 bases for V and 0 bases for J; bases not matched to a gene: 17. Germline CDR1 is SNHLY and CDR2 is FYNNEI. CDR3 coding DNA: TGTGCCAGCAGTGAAGCGCTTCAGAGGACTAGCGGTCCCCCTTTCTCTGGGGCCAACGTCCTGACTTTC. The encoded protein is CASSEALQRTSGPPFSGANVLTF.

This clonotype has only a few counts. The V call is TRBV9, the J call TRBJ1-1; the D is unclear. The CDR3 has 13 residues. Germline V gene data show CDR1 as SGDLS and CDR2 as YYNGEE. Deletions cut 0 bases from V and 3 bases from J, with 6 bases between. The CDR3 sequence is CASSVGVHTEAFF. As DNA, the CDR3 is TGTGCCAGCAGCGTAGGGGTCCACACTGAAGCTTTCTTT.

This clonotype was found many times. The chain is built from TRBV7-8 and TRBJ1-6; 12 nucleotides agree with TRBD1. In germline, CDR1 is SGHVS, CDR2 FQNEAQ. The CDR3 has 15 amino acids. The trim removed 4 bases at V and 7 bases at J, leaving 2 bases unmatched. CDR3: CASSWGQGANSPLHF. The CDR3 nucleotides are TGTGCCAGCAGCTGGGGACAGGGGGCAAATTCACCCCTCCACTTT. The complete variable domain, with remaining parts taken from reference TRBV7-8 and TRBJ1-6, reads GAGVSQSPRYKVAKRGQDVALRCDPISGHVSLFWYQQALGQGPEFLTYFQNEAQLDKSGLPSDRFFAERPEGSVSTLKIQRTQQEDSAVYLCASSWGQGANSPLHFGNGTRLTVT.

There are a few counts of this clonotype. The chain uses TRBV10-3 and TRBJ1-3, with D possibly TRBD1 on 6 matching bases. CDR1 is ENHRY, CDR2 SYGVKD, per germline. Trimming took off 7 bases at V and 8 bases at J, with 15 bases between the two ends. The CDR3 is 13 residues long. The CDR3 sequence: CAIKGQGTDTIYF. In DNA, the CDR3 is TGTGCCATCAAGGGTCAGGGGACGGACACCATATATTTT.

This clonotype was counted many times. The chain links TRBV7-3 to TRBJ2-2, with TRBD2 matching over 8 bases. The CDR3 contains 17 residues. V lost 6 bases and J lost 0; bases outside the gene matches: 9. CDR1 and CDR2 (germline): SGHTA, FQGTGA. CDR3 in DNA: TGTGCCAGCAGGTCAGCACCGGGACTAGCGAACACCGGGGAGCTGTTTTTT. This codes for CASRSAPGLANTGELFF.

Many counts were recorded for this clonotype. V is TRBV11-1 and J is TRBJ2-1; TRBD2 matches 11 bases. The CDR3 covers 17 residues. Germline V lookup: CDR1 SGHAT, CDR2 FQDESV (reference sequence). Trimming cost V 6 bases and J 7 bases; bases outside gene matches: 14. DNA of the CDR3: TGTGCCAGCAGTCGTACCTATACTAGCGGGAGCGGAAATGAGCAGTTCTTC. It yields the protein CASSRTYTSGSGNEQFF.